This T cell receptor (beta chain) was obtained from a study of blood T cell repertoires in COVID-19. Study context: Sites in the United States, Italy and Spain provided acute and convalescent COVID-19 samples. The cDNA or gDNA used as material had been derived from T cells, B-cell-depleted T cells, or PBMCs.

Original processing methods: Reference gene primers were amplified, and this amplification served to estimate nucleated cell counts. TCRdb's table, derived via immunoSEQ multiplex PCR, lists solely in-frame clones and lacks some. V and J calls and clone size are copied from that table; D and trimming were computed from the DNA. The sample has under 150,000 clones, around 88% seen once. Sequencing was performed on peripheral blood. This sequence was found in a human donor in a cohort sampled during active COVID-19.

The CDR3 DNA follows: TGTGCCAGCAGTGATTCCCTACAGGGGTTCTATGGCTACACCTTC. It is translated as CASSDSLQGFYGYTF. This chain uses TRBV6-1 with TRBJ1-2, with 7 bases matching TRBD1. CDR3 length: 15 residues. Germline assignment: CDR1 MNHNS and CDR2 SASEGT. The V gene end was trimmed by 3 bases and the J gene end by 4 bases; junction bases not matched to a gene: 8.